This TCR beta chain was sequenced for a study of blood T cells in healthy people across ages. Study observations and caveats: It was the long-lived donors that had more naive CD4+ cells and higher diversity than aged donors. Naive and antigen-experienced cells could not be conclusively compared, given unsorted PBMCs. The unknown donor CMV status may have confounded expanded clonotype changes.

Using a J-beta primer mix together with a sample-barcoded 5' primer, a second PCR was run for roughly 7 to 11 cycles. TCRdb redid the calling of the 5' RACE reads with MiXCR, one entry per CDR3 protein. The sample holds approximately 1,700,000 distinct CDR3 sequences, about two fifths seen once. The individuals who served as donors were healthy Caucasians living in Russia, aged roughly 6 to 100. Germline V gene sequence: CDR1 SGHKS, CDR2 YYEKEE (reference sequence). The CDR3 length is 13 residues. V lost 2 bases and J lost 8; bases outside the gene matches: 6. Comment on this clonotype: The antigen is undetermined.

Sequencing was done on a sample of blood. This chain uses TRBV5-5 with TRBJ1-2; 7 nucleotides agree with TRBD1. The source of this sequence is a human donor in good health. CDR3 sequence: CASSLGGGVGYTF. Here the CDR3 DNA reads TGTGCCAGCAGCTTAGGAGGGGGCGTAGGCTACACCTTC.